These 26 T cell receptor beta chains were sequenced from one sample in a study of blood T cell repertoires in COVID-19. TCRdb's table, derived via immunoSEQ multiplex PCR, lists solely in-frame clones and lacks some. The repertoire holds about 140,000 clones, with approximately 84% as singletons. What was sequenced was PBMCs or T cells enriched from blood (not recorded which). These receptors all come from a young woman who had been exposed to COVID-19.

The rearrangement uses TRBV3-1 (or the pseudogene TRBV3-2) and TRBJ2-1; 8 nucleotides match TRBD2. This CDR3 spans 17 amino acids. V lost 4 bases, J lost 2 bases, and 10 bases stayed unmatched. Looked up from germline, CDR1 is LGHDT and CDR2 is YNNKEL (reference sequence). The CDR3 nucleotides are TGTGCCAGCAGCCTGCAGTTATTAGCGGGGACCTACAATGAGCAGTTCTTC. Translated, it gives CASSLQLLAGTYNEQFF.

This clone was seen once. The CDR3 DNA is TGTGCCATCAGTGAGTCGTTTCTTGCGGCGAGCTCCTACGAGCAGTACTTC. Protein product: CAISESFLAASSYEQYF. The chain uses TRBV10-3 and TRBJ2-7; D is undetermined. The CDR3 contains 17 residues. With 0 bases removed from V and 0 bases from J, the gap between germline ends came to 15 bases. CDR1 and CDR2 (germline): ENHRY, SYGVKD.

This clone occurred a few times. V is TRBV7-2 and J is TRBJ1-5; 8 bases align to TRBD1. The V gene's germline CDR1 is SGHTA and CDR2 FQGNSA. V was pared by 5 bases and J by 6 bases, with 9 bases of the junction left unmatched. CDR3 length equals 15 residues. The CDR3 DNA is TGTGCCAGCAGCCAACAGATAACAGGGGGTCAGCCCCAGCATTTT. This sequence encodes CASSQQITGGQPQHF.

V usage is TRBV15 and J usage is TRBJ2-7, with TRBD1 as a possible D gene (6 bases). The CDR3 length is 14 residues. Germline loops: CDR1 LNHNV, CDR2 YYDKDF (reference sequence). Trimming cost V 1 base and J 5 bases, with 12 bases left between them. This CDR3 is CATSRVAGADEQYF. DNA for the CDR3: TGTGCCACCAGCAGAGTTGCAGGGGCGGACGAGCAGTACTTC. The entire variable domain, with the rest obtained from reference TRBV15 and TRBJ2-7, is as follows: DAMVIQNPRYQVTQFGKPVTLSCSQTLNHNVMYWYQQKSSQAPKLLFHYYDKDFNNEADTPDNFQSRRPNTSFCFLDIRSPGLGDTAMYLCATSRVAGADEQYFGPGTRLTVT.

V and J are TRBV9 and TRBJ2-2; D remains unclear. Germline V gene lookup returns CDR1 SGDLS and CDR2 YYNGEE. Trimming pared 2 bases from V and 1 base from J, leaving 6 bases between. The CDR3 runs 14 residues. DNA of the CDR3: TGTGCCAGCAGCGTCAGTATGAACACCGGGGAGCTGTTTTTT. Encoded protein: CASSVSMNTGELFF.

The chain links TRBV28 to TRBJ1-5; tentative D call: TRBD1 (6 bases). The germline CDR1 and CDR2 sequences are MDHEN and SYDVKM. V was trimmed by 6 bases and J by 4 bases, leaving 19 bases between them. The CDR3 totals 16 residues. Here the CDR3 DNA reads TGTGCCAGCAGCGACTATACAGGGATTTGGAATCAGCCCCAGCATTTT. It specifies CASSDYTGIWNQPQHF.

This chain uses TRBV16 with TRBJ2-1, with TRBD2 matching 11 bases. Germline V gene sequence: CDR1 KGHSY, CDR2 FQNENV. V was clipped by 4 bases and J by 6 bases; unmatched bases: 5. The CDR3 is 15 residues long. The chain's CDR3 is CASSPTSGSSNEQFF. The CDR3 DNA reads as TGTGCCAGCAGCCCTACTAGCGGGAGTAGCAATGAGCAGTTCTTC.

The CDR3 nucleotides are TGCAGCGTGTCCCTGGGACAGGGAGTGACTGGGGCCAACGTCCTGACTTTC. This sequence encodes CSVSLGQGVTGANVLTF. The chain carries TRBV29-1 and TRBJ2-6; 9 nucleotides align to TRBD1. Per the germline V gene, CDR1 is SQVTM and CDR2 is ANQGSEA. With 6 bases clipped from V and 2 bases from J, the junction kept 11 bases outside the gene matches. CDR3 size: 17 residues.

This chain links TRBV5-1 with TRBJ2-5, with 9 positions matching TRBD2. After removal of 1 base from V and 1 base from J, the junction contained 5 bases not matched to a gene. Germline CDR1 SGHRS, CDR2 YFSETQ. CDR3 length equals 16 residues. The CDR3 coding sequence is TGCGCCAGCAGCTTGTCCCTACTAGCGGGCCAAGAGACCCAGTACTTC. Its translation: CASSLSLLAGQETQYF. Full variable domain (remainder filled in from reference TRBV5-1 and TRBJ2-5): KAGVTQTPRYLIKTRGQQVTLSCSPISGHRSVSWYQQTPGQGLQFLFEYFSETQRNKGNFPGRFSGRQFSNSRSEMNVSTLELGDSALYLCASSLSLLAGQETQYFGPGTRLLVL.

This chain links TRBV5-6 with TRBJ2-7; no clear D gene. The CDR3 has 13 amino acids. Germline lookup yields CDR1 SGHDT and CDR2 YYEEEE. Trimming took off 0 bases at V and 3 bases at J, with 7 bases between the two ends. CDR3 DNA sequence: TGTGCCAGCAGCTTGGGCAGAAACTACGAGCAGTACTTC. Translated: CASSLGRNYEQYF.

The chain carries TRBV6-5 and TRBJ2-3; D perhaps matches TRBD1 (6 bases). Germline CDR1 is MNHEY and CDR2 is SVGAGI. CDR3 length equals 13 residues. V lost 6 bases, J lost 3 bases, and 10 bases lay in between. This CDR3 reads CASSSQGTDTQYF. CDR3 nucleotides: TGTGCCAGCAGCTCTCAGGGGACAGATACGCAGTATTTT.

This clone was seen a few times. The chain is built from TRBV4-3 and TRBJ2-4, with no clear D. The CDR3 covers 14 residues. The V gene's germline CDR1 is LGHNA and CDR2 YSLEER. V was clipped by 0 bases and J by 1 base, with 4 bases between them. CDR3 region: CASSQDRAKNIQYF. The CDR3 DNA sequence: TGCGCCAGCAGCCAAGACAGGGCCAAAAACATTCAGTACTTC.

The J gene is TRBJ1-1, the V gene TRBV29-1, with D possibly being TRBD1 (5 bases). Trimming stripped 3 bases from V and 4 bases from J, with 18 bases between. The germline CDR1 and CDR2 sequences are SQVTM and ANQGSEA. The CDR3 runs 15 residues. The CDR3 DNA reads TGCAGCGTTGATTCGGGGGAAGCCCTGAGCACTGAAGCTTTCTTT. It is translated as CSVDSGEALSTEAFF.

The chain carries TRBV27 and TRBJ2-7, with 8 bases fitting TRBD2. CDR1 MNHEY and CDR2 SMNVEV come from the germline V gene (reference sequence). This CDR3 contains 14 residues. J was trimmed by 6 bases and V by 5 bases; bases with no gene match: 9. The CDR3 nucleotides read TGTGCCAGCAGTGCAAGCGGGAGATTCGGCGAGCAGTACTTC. Translation: CASSASGRFGEQYF.

This sequence joins TRBV19 and TRBJ2-7, with D possibly matching TRBD1 (6 bases). CDR3 length equals 14 residues. Germline V CDR1 and CDR2: LNHDA, SQIVND (reference sequence). Trimming removed 3 bases from V and 2 bases from J, with 11 bases in between. The CDR3 here is CASSIAGATYEQYF. CDR3 nucleotide sequence: TGTGCCAGTAGTATTGCAGGGGCGACCTACGAGCAGTACTTC.

This sequence joins TRBV7-2 and TRBJ2-7, with D possibly matching TRBD2 (5 bases). This CDR3 has 14 amino acids. Germline lookup yields CDR1 SGHTA and CDR2 FQGNSA. V was shortened by 1 base and J by 3 bases, with 10 bases between the two germline ends. In nucleotides, the CDR3 is TGTGCCAGCAGCTTAGGGTTCCGGGGCTACGAGCAGTACTTC. The encoded protein is CASSLGFRGYEQYF.

This clone came up once. The DNA for the CDR3 is TGTGCCAGCAGTGAATCGCCGGGACAGGGTCGCCAGCCCCAGCATTTT. As protein: CASSESPGQGRQPQHF. This chain joins TRBV2 and TRBJ1-5; TRBD1 matches 9 bases. This CDR3 contains 16 residues. V shed 2 bases and J 7 bases; nucleotides not matched to a gene: 9. Germline CDR1 SNHLY, CDR2 FYNNEI.

This clone was detected only once. The genes are TRBV2 and TRBJ2-3, with 9 bases fitting TRBD1. The CDR3 contains 15 residues. Germline CDR1 SNHLY, CDR2 FYNNEI. V shed 2 bases, J shed 3 bases, and the junction held 3 bases outside the gene matches. The CDR3 protein is CASSERDRVTDTQYF. In DNA, the CDR3 is TGTGCCAGCAGTGAAAGGGACAGGGTTACAGATACGCAGTATTTT.

This clone was observed a few times. The V gene is TRBV7-9, the J gene TRBJ1-2; 8 nucleotides agree with TRBD1. J was trimmed by 4 bases and V by 1 base; bases with no gene match: 2. This CDR3 has 14 amino acids. Per the germline V gene, CDR1 is SEHNR and CDR2 is FQNEAQ (reference sequence). The CDR3 coding sequence is TGTGCCAGCAGCTTAGGGGGGACAGGCTATGGCTACACCTTC. Its translation is CASSLGGTGYGYTF.

This clone turned up a few times. The chain recombines TRBV7-2 with TRBJ1-1, with TRBD1 matching 7 bases. V lost 6 bases and J lost 1; bases outside the gene matches: 14. Germline assignment: CDR1 SGHTA and CDR2 FQGNSA. This CDR3 has 17 residues. The CDR3 here is CASRNPGRRGRNTEAFF. Here the CDR3 DNA reads TGTGCCAGCAGGAATCCCGGTCGAAGGGGGCGGAACACTGAAGCTTTCTTT.

The rearrangement links TRBV18 to TRBJ2-4; D might be TRBD1 (5 bases). The germline gives CDR1 KGHSH, CDR2 LQKENI. The germline V and J ends were trimmed by 2 bases and 6 bases, with 5 bases remaining between them. This CDR3 comprises 12 residues. This CDR3 is CASSPDRNIQYF. As DNA, the CDR3 is TGTGCCAGCTCACCAGACAGAAACATTCAGTACTTC.

This chain connects TRBV29-1 to TRBJ1-2, with a weak D call TRBD1 (6 bases). This CDR3 has 15 residues. Germline V gene sequence: CDR1 SQVTM, CDR2 ANQGSEA. Between the trimmed V and J ends, which lost 3 bases and 5 bases, there was a span of 19 bases. The DNA for the CDR3 is TGCAGCGTTGAGGGGGCAGTGGGAGAAGGGTATGGCTACACCTTC. Amino acid sequence: CSVEGAVGEGYGYTF.

The chain uses TRBV7-8 and TRBJ1-2; tentatively, D is TRBD1 (6 bases). V lost 3 bases, J lost 4 bases, and 12 bases lay in between. The CDR3 loop spans 14 amino acids. Germline CDR1 reads SGHVS; CDR2 reads FQNEAQ. The DNA of the CDR3 is TGTGCCAGCAGCTTCGGCGGACAGATCTATGGCTACACCTTC. Protein product: CASSFGGQIYGYTF.

The V and J genes are TRBV6-5 and TRBJ1-5, with 8 nucleotides matching TRBD1. This CDR3 region has 15 residues. After removal of 5 bases from V and 0 bases from J, the junction contained 3 bases not matched to a gene. The V gene's germline CDR1 is MNHEY and CDR2 SVGAGI. The CDR3 coding sequence is TGTGCCAGCAGTCCAGGGACAGGTAGCAATCAGCCCCAGCATTTT. It translates to CASSPGTGSNQPQHF.

The rearrangement uses TRBV19 and TRBJ2-3; a possible D gene is TRBD2 (5 bases). The length of the CDR3 is 15 residues. In germline, CDR1 is LNHDA, CDR2 SQIVND (reference sequence). V gave up 5 bases and J gave up 0 bases, with 12 bases separating them. CDR3: CASSLRRGSTDTQYF. The CDR3 DNA follows: TGTGCCAGTAGTTTGAGACGGGGAAGCACAGATACGCAGTATTTT.

The J gene is TRBJ2-1, the V gene TRBV19; 8 positions match TRBD2. The V segment lost 1 base and the J segment 8 bases; nucleotides outside the gene matches: 4. The CDR3 covers 14 residues. The V gene's germline CDR1 is LNHDA and CDR2 SQIVND (reference sequence). CDR3 residues: CASSIVGRGDEQFF. CDR3 in DNA: TGTGCCAGTAGTATAGTCGGGAGGGGCGATGAGCAGTTCTTC.